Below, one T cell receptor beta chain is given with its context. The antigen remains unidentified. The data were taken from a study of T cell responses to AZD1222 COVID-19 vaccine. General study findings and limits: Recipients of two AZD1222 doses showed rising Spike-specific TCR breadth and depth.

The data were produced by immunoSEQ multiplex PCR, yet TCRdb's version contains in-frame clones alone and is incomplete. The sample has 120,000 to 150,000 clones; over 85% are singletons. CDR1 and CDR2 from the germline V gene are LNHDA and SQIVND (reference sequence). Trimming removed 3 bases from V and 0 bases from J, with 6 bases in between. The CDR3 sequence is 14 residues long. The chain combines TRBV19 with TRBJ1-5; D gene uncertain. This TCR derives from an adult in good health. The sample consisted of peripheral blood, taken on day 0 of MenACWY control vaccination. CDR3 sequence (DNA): TGTGCCAGTAGTATCGACCATAGCAATCAGCCCCAGCATTTT. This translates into CASSIDHSNQPQHF.